Following are 6 T cell receptor beta chains from one sample sequenced in a study of cytomegalovirus exposure and HLA in healthy donors (dated by TCRdb to about 2017). The method behind the library was the immunoSEQ multiplex PCR assay. For the multiplex PCR, a mixture combining 60 forward primers for TCR Vbeta segments and 13 reverse primers for TCR Jbeta segments was used. TCRdb re-hosts the immuneACCESS table, in-frame sequences only. Its copies lack some clones; in the studies checked, an unresolved V gene accounts for under half of them, and the cause for the rest is not known. The sample contains roughly 140,000 clones, roughly 78% of them found a single time. Under 3% of the sample lies in the top ten. Sequencing was carried out using PBMCs. The receptors derive from a middle-aged man in good health and CMV-seropositive.

This chain joins TRBV2 and TRBJ2-1, with 8 nucleotides matching TRBD2. The V gene's germline CDR1 is SNHLY and CDR2 FYNNEI. CDR3 length equals 14 residues. The ends lost 7 bases at V and 9 bases at J; junction bases unmatched: 11. DNA for the CDR3: TGTGCCAGCAAGGAACGGGAGGGCCGCAGTGAGCAGTTCTTC. It codes for CASKEREGRSEQFF.

The rearrangement links TRBV7-9 to TRBJ2-5; 9 bases line up with TRBD2. This CDR3 is built from 15 residues. The J segment lost 5 bases and the V segment lost 2 bases, leaving 6 bases of the junction unmatched. Germline V CDR1 and CDR2: SEHNR, FQNEAQ (reference sequence). CDR3 region: CASSLYRLAGETQYF. CDR3 coding DNA: TGTGCCAGCAGCTTATATCGGCTAGCGGGGGAGACCCAGTACTTC. The whole variable domain, filled in from reference TRBV7-9 and TRBJ2-5, reads DTGVSQNPRHKITKRGQNVTFRCDPISEHNRLYWYRQTLGQGPEFLTYFQNEAQLEKSRLLSDRFSAERPKGSFSTLEIQRTEQGDSAMYLCASSLYRLAGETQYFGPGTRLLVL.

The rearrangement links TRBV21-1 to TRBJ2-1; TRBD1, the D gene given by the table, was not confirmed from the DNA. TRBV21-1 is labeled a pseudogene. The CDR3 runs 16 residues. CDR3 in amino acids: CASSKGQGVSYNEQFF. CDR3 nucleotides: TGTGCCAGCAGCAAAGGACAGGGGGTATCCTACAATGAGCAGTTCTTC.

The chain has TRBV20-1 and TRBJ2-3; D remains ambiguous. Deletions cut 4 bases from V and 9 bases from J, with 11 bases between. Germline V lookup: CDR1 DFQATT, CDR2 SNEGSKA (reference sequence). This CDR3 comprises 11 residues. The DNA for the CDR3 is TGCAGTGCTATTGGTAGTCAAACGCAGTATTTT. This encodes CSAIGSQTQYF.

This clone was detected once. The V call is TRBV5-8, the J call TRBJ1-5, with 7 positions matching TRBD1. The CDR3 covers 15 residues. CDR1 is SGHTS and CDR2 is YDEGEE in the germline V gene. Trimming removed 0 bases from V and 6 bases from J; junction bases left unmatched: 6. In DNA, the CDR3 is TGTGCCAGCAGCTTGGGGACAGGACGGGGTCAGCCCCAGCATTTT. This codes for CASSLGTGRGQPQHF.

In DNA form, the CDR3 reads TGTGCCAGCAGCTCCCCCGGCGGGGAGCTGTTTTTT. Translating it yields CASSSPGGELFF. The chain joins TRBV7-3 to TRBJ2-2; D is unclear. Trimming pared 4 bases from V and 7 bases from J, leaving 7 bases between. The CDR3 contains 12 residues. The germline V gene has CDR1 SGHTA and CDR2 FQGTGA.